This entry lists 10 T cell receptor beta chains sequenced from one sample in a study of blood T cell repertoires in COVID-19. Repertoires were generated with immunoSEQ multiplex PCR, while TCRdb's copy carries only in-frame clones and drops some. The data contain about 270,000 clones, around 81% of them singletons. The sequenced sample consisted of peripheral blood. The source is a woman aged 55-69 years with active or convalescent COVID-19.

This clone has only one observation. The chain has TRBV12-2 and TRBJ2-7; the D call in the table, TRBD1, was not verified against the DNA. TRBV12-2 is noted as a pseudogene. This CDR3 is 16 amino acids long. CDR3 nucleotides: TGTGCAAGTCGCTCCTGGAACCGGGACAGAGCCTACGAGCAGTACTTC. This gives the protein CASRSWNRDRAYEQYF.

The chain recombines TRBV3-1 (or the pseudogene TRBV3-2) with TRBJ1-6; a weak D match, TRBD1 (5 bases). In germline, CDR1 is LGHDT, CDR2 YNNKEL (reference sequence). CDR3 length equals 17 residues. V was clipped by 0 bases and J by 7 bases, with 16 bases between them. CDR3 sequence (DNA): TGTGCCAGCAGCCAAGATGGGCGGGGGAGTTGGAATTCACCCCTCCACTTT. Translating it yields CASSQDGRGSWNSPLHF.

In this sample, this clone turned up a few times. The gene calls are TRBV7-9 and TRBJ2-1; D is uncertain. V was shortened by 6 bases and J by 6 bases, with 3 bases between the two germline ends. The CDR3 runs 10 residues. CDR1 is SEHNR and CDR2 is FQNEAQ in the germline V gene (reference sequence). The CDR3 here is CASSSNEQFF. The CDR3 nucleotides read TGTGCCAGCAGTAGCAATGAGCAGTTCTTC.

The V gene is TRBV19, the J gene TRBJ1-3; a possible D gene is TRBD1 (6 bases). Germline-derived CDR1 and CDR2 are LNHDA and SQIVND (reference sequence). The CDR3 sequence is 14 residues long. Trimming removed 11 bases at V and 2 bases at J, with 16 bases between. The CDR3 region has the DNA TGTGCCGCTAGATCCGGACAGCCTGGAAACACCATATATTTT. Translation gives CAARSGQPGNTIYF.

The V gene is TRBV4-1, the J gene TRBJ2-2, with no clear D. Germline V gene lookup returns CDR1 MGHRA and CDR2 YSYEKL. Trimming cost V 0 bases and J 6 bases, with 5 bases left between them. This CDR3 region has 13 residues. CDR3 loop: CASSQDRPGELFF. CDR3 coding DNA: TGCGCCAGCAGCCAAGACAGGCCCGGGGAGCTGTTTTTT.

V is TRBV15 and J is TRBJ1-4, with 9 bases lining up with TRBD1. Germline-derived CDR1 and CDR2 are LNHNV and YYDKDF (reference sequence). V lost 4 bases to trimming and J lost 8 bases; unmatched junction nucleotides: 11. The CDR3 totals 16 residues. The CDR3: CATSTGRVTGGEKLFF. The DNA for the CDR3 is TGTGCCACCAGCACCGGTAGGGTGACAGGGGGAGAAAAACTGTTTTTT.

The chain employs TRBV7-8 and TRBJ1-1; D might be TRBD1 (5 bases). V dropped 1 base and J dropped 10 bases, with 13 bases sitting between them. CDR1 SGHVS and CDR2 FQNEAQ come from the germline V gene. This CDR3 comprises 13 residues. For the CDR3, the DNA is TGTGCCAGCAGCTTAGAGGGGCGGGGGGTAGCTTTCTTT. This translates into CASSLEGRGVAFF.

As to this clone: This sample includes further DNA sequences coding for the same CDR3. The chain combines TRBV28 with TRBJ1-2; TRBD1 aligns across 7 bases. This CDR3 has 14 residues. The germline CDR1 and CDR2 sequences are MDHEN and SYDVKM. V shed 2 bases, J shed 4 bases, and the junction held 4 bases outside the gene matches. The CDR3 region has the DNA TGTGCCAGCAGTTTAACAGGGGAAGGCTATGGCTACACCTTC. It specifies CASSLTGEGYGYTF.

CDR3 residues: CASSVERQQNSPLHF. The DNA of the CDR3 is TGTGCCAGCAGCGTAGAGAGGCAACAAAATTCACCCCTCCACTTT. The V and J genes are TRBV9 and TRBJ1-6, with D unresolved. The germline V and J ends were trimmed by 0 bases and 7 bases, with 11 bases remaining between them. The CDR3 sequence is 15 residues long. Germline values: CDR1 SGDLS, CDR2 YYNGEE.

The chain couples TRBV27 to TRBJ2-7, with 8 positions matching TRBD1. CDR3 length: 16 residues. V gave up 3 bases and J gave up 0 bases; unmatched junction bases: 7. Per germline, CDR1 MNHEY and CDR2 SMNVEV (reference sequence). The CDR3 nucleotides are TGTGCCAGCAGTTTCGGTACAGGGGGGAGCTCCTACGAGCAGTACTTC. Its translation is CASSFGTGGSSYEQYF.